The rows below give T cell receptor beta chains drawn from one sample of a study of CD8 T cells in Susac syndrome. MiXCR, applied by TCRdb to the immunoSEQ multiplex PCR reads, yields one record per CDR3 protein. The table records 350,000 to 550,000 distinct CDR3 sequences, roughly 85% of them present only once. Sequencing was done on a sample of CD8+ T cells from PBMCs. These receptors were taken from a human donor with multiple sclerosis. The CDR3 runs from the conserved cysteine through the conserved F or W. D genes are given only for firm matches. The size of a clone is reported for some rows only, either as once, few or many, or as a class for expanded clones.

v_call,j_call,cdr3_length,clone_size,d_call,cdr3_nt,cdr3_aa
TRBV18,TRBJ1-1,13,.,.,TGTGCCAGCTATAGGACAGCCTCCTTCCCTTTGTTCTTT,CASYRTASFPLFF
TRBV6-5,TRBJ1-4,15,.,.,TGTGCCAGCAGTTTTTTTTCGACAACTAATGAAAAACTGTTTTTT,CASSFFSTTNEKLFF
TRBV25-1,TRBJ1-4,15,.,.,TGTGCCAGCAGTGCCCTTGGGCAGACTAATGAAAAACTGTTTTTT,CASSALGQTNEKLFF
TRBV12-3/TRBV12-4,TRBJ2-3,16,.,.,TGTGCCAGCAGTCGCGGGAACAGTTCTAGCACAGATACGCAGTATTTT,CASSRGNSSSTDTQYF
TRBV29-1,TRBJ2-1,14,.,.,TGCAGCGTTGAAATTGACCTAGCATTGGATGAGCAGTTCTTC,CSVEIDLALDEQFF
TRBV9,TRBJ1-2,15,.,.,TGTGCCAGCAGCGCTTCGAGGGGGGGAAACTATGGCTACACCTTC,CASSASRGGNYGYTF
TRBV4-1,TRBJ2-2,16,.,.,TGCGCCAGCAGCTTTTTAGGGGGAGGAGGCACCGGGGAGCTGTTTTTT,CASSFLGGGGTGELFF
TRBV11-2,TRBJ1-2,13,.,.,TGTGCCAGCAGCTTAGCAGACGAGGTTGGCTACACCTTC,CASSLADEVGYTF
TRBV28,TRBJ2-1,15,.,.,TGTGCCAGCAGCTATGCTACAGGGTCCTACAATGAGCAGTTCTTC,CASSYATGSYNEQFF
TRBV5-6,TRBJ1-3,14,.,.,TGTGCCAGCAGCTTTGTCGGCTCTGGAAACACCATATATTTT,CASSFVGSGNTIYF
TRBV7-9,TRBJ2-7,12,.,TRBD1,TGTGCCAGCAGCAACAGGGGCTACGAGCAGTACTTC,CASSNRGYEQYF
TRBV7-2,TRBJ1-2,14,.,.,TGTGCCAGCAGCTTCTTCAGTGCTAACTATGGCTACACCTTC,CASSFFSANYGYTF
TRBV27,TRBJ2-1,14,few,.,TGTGCCAGCAGGGCTCCGAGCTCCTACAATGAGCAGTTCTTC,CASRAPSSYNEQFF
TRBV6-6,TRBJ1-4,16,.,TRBD1,TGTGCCAGCAGACCGGGACAGAGTGCAACTAATGAAAAACTGTTTTTT,CASRPGQSATNEKLFF
TRBV27,TRBJ2-7,18,.,TRBD2,TGTGCCAGCAGTTTATCGTCCTGGACTAGCGGGACCTCCTACGAGCAGTACTTC,CASSLSSWTSGTSYEQYF
TRBV12-3/TRBV12-4,TRBJ2-5,16,.,.,TGTGCCAGCATTTTACATGAGGGAGAGGGGCAAGAGACCCAGTACTTC,CASILHEGEGQETQYF
TRBV11-2,TRBJ1-1,15,.,.,TGTGCCAGCAGCCCGTGGGAGAGCCCGAACACTGAAGCTTTCTTT,CASSPWESPNTEAFF
TRBV29-1,TRBJ2-5,11,.,.,TGCAGTTACGACAGGTCAGGGACCCAGTACTTC,CSYDRSGTQYF
TRBV29-1,TRBJ2-7,12,.,.,TGCAGCGTTGAGGACGGTTACTACGAGCAGTACTTC,CSVEDGYYEQYF
TRBV24-1,TRBJ2-3,13,.,.,TGTGCCACCAGTGTATCGGAATGGGATACGCAGTATTTT,CATSVSEWDTQYF
TRBV13,TRBJ1-1,12,.,.,TGTGCCAGCAGCTTAGAAAATGGTGAAGCTTTCTTT,CASSLENGEAFF
TRBV30,TRBJ2-3,16,few,TRBD2,TGTGCCTGGAGTGGACTAGCGGGTTATGGGACAGATACGCAGTATTTT,CAWSGLAGYGTDTQYF
TRBV24-1,TRBJ2-1,13,.,.,TGTGCCACCAGCGAACCCCAATACAATGAGCAGTTCTTC,CATSEPQYNEQFF
TRBV7-9,TRBJ2-7,14,.,.,TGTGCCAGCAGGCAGACAGGCCCCCCGTACGAGCAGTACTTC,CASRQTGPPYEQYF
TRBV5-4,TRBJ2-7,15,.,.,TGTGCCAGCAGCTCAGAAGGGGGGAGCTCCTACGAGCAGTACTTC,CASSSEGGSSYEQYF
TRBV7-9,TRBJ1-1,15,.,.,TGTGCCAGCAGCCCCCGGACGGATATGAACACTGAAGCTTTCTTT,CASSPRTDMNTEAFF
TRBV29-1,TRBJ2-2,18,.,TRBD1,TGCAGCGTTGAAGATCACCGGTGGGGACAGGGGGGATTCGGGGAGCTGTTTTTT,CSVEDHRWGQGGFGELFF
TRBV7-8,TRBJ2-2,16,once,.,TGTGCCAGCAGCGCCCGGGACGGCCTCAACACCGGGGAGCTGTTTTTT,CASSARDGLNTGELFF
TRBV6-5,TRBJ2-3,13,few,.,TGTGCCAGCAGTTACTCTGGTGAAAATACGCAGTATTTT,CASSYSGENTQYF
TRBV7-8,TRBJ2-1,17,.,.,TGTGCCAGCAGCTTAGTCCGCCCTAGCAGCTCCTACAATGAGCAGTTCTTC,CASSLVRPSSSYNEQFF
TRBV27,TRBJ1-1,14,once,TRBD1,TGTGCCAGCAGTTTCGCAGGGGGGCCAACTGAAGCTTTCTTT,CASSFAGGPTEAFF
TRBV18,TRBJ2-7,17,.,TRBD2,TGTGCCAGCTCCCAATCCCCCCTAGCGGGAGAAACCCACGAGCAGTACTTC,CASSQSPLAGETHEQYF
TRBV9,TRBJ2-2,12,.,.,TGTGCCAGCAGCCCTCACACCGGGGAGCTGTTTTTT,CASSPHTGELFF
TRBV6-2/TRBV6-3,TRBJ2-1,17,.,.,TGTGCCAGCAGCAGAAAGGACGGTTACTCGATCTACAATGAGCAGTTCTTC,CASSRKDGYSIYNEQFF
TRBV4-1,TRBJ2-1,17,.,TRBD2,TGCGCCAGCAGCCGGGAGAACGGGGGGGGCTCCTACAATGAGCAGTTCTTC,CASSRENGGGSYNEQFF
TRBV2,TRBJ2-3,15,.,.,TGTGCCAGCAGTGAAACTAGGTATGGCACAGATACGCAGTATTTT,CASSETRYGTDTQYF
TRBV6-2/TRBV6-3,TRBJ1-6,20,.,.,TGTGCCAGCAGTTACTCGAGACGAGGGAATCGGGGACCGTTGTTTTCACCCCTCCACTTT,CASSYSRRGNRGPLFSPLHF
TRBV29-1,TRBJ1-6,13,once,.,TGCAGCGTTGGAGGGACCGGAGATTCACCCCTCCACTTT,CSVGGTGDSPLHF
TRBV19,TRBJ1-1,13,.,.,TGTGCCAGTAGTATAGATCCGAACACTGAAGCTTTCTTT,CASSIDPNTEAFF
TRBV11-2,TRBJ1-1,14,.,.,TGTGCCAGCAGCTTAGGCCGGCAGGGCACTGAAGCTTTCTTT,CASSLGRQGTEAFF
TRBV19,TRBJ1-1,15,.,.,TGTGCCAGTGGGGAGAGCCCTAACTTGAACACTGAAGCTTTCTTT,CASGESPNLNTEAFF
TRBV7-9,TRBJ1-4,17,.,TRBD1,TGTGCCAGCAGCCATGACGACAGGGGGACTGTGCATGAAAAACTGTTTTTT,CASSHDDRGTVHEKLFF
TRBV29-1,TRBJ2-3,15,.,TRBD2,TGCAGCGTTGAAGTTACTAGCGGGATGACAGATACGCAGTATTTT,CSVEVTSGMTDTQYF
TRBV11-2,TRBJ1-1,19,.,TRBD1,TGTGCCAGCAGCTTAGACTGGGAGGGGACAGACGACATGAACACTGAAGCTTTCTTT,CASSLDWEGTDDMNTEAFF
TRBV27,TRBJ2-2,14,once,.,TGTGCCAGCAGTTTAGGGGTATCGACCGGGGAGCTGTTTTTT,CASSLGVSTGELFF
TRBV25-1,TRBJ2-1,14,.,TRBD2,TGTGCCAGCAGTGGTTCTAGCGGGATGAATGAGCAGTTCTTC,CASSGSSGMNEQFF
TRBV4-1,TRBJ1-1,15,.,.,TGCGCCAGCAGCCAAGTGTGGTCCGGTGGCACTGAAGCTTTCTTT,CASSQVWSGGTEAFF
TRBV7-6,TRBJ2-2,18,.,.,TGTGCCAGCAGCTCGGGTGGTTTCCCCTCTCAAAACACCGGGGAGCTGTTTTTT,CASSSGGFPSQNTGELFF
TRBV5-1,TRBJ2-1,15,.,TRBD1,TGCGCCAGCAGCCCCGGACAGGGCTCCTACAATGAGCAGTTCTTC,CASSPGQGSYNEQFF
TRBV6-5,TRBJ2-7,14,few,TRBD2,TGTGCCAGCAGTTTCGGGGCGGGGGATTACGAGCAGTACTTC,CASSFGAGDYEQYF
TRBV2,TRBJ2-7,15,.,.,TGTGCCAGCACACAACGGACAGACGGATATTACGAGCAGTACTTC,CASTQRTDGYYEQYF
TRBV4-1,TRBJ2-7,17,.,TRBD1,TGCGCCAGCAGCCAAGATTCGAGGGGACAGGCCTCCTACGAGCAGTACTTC,CASSQDSRGQASYEQYF
TRBV7-9,TRBJ2-3,14,.,TRBD2,TGTGCCAGCAGCCCGAGCGGGGCCAAAGATACGCAGTATTTT,CASSPSGAKDTQYF
TRBV2,TRBJ2-2,13,.,.,TGTGCCAGAGGACATCTGAACACCGGGGAGCTGTTTTTT,CARGHLNTGELFF